The T cell receptor (beta chain) described here comes from a study of blood T cell repertoires in COVID-19. Overall study: Some COVID-19 samples were acute and others convalescent; all came from the United States, Italy and Spain. PBMCs, B-cell-depleted T cells, or T cells were the source of the cDNA or gDNA that made up the material.

V lost 7 bases to trimming and J lost 0 bases; unmatched junction nucleotides: 5. This CDR3 is 15 amino acids long. Per germline, CDR1 SNHLY and CDR2 FYNNEI. In the authors' methods: Amplification of reference gene primers was used by the study to estimate nucleated cell counts. The data were produced by immunoSEQ multiplex PCR, yet TCRdb's version contains in-frame clones alone and is incomplete. D and trimming were read from the DNA, whereas the V and J calls and clone size are those reported in that table. This repertoire shows about 110,000 clones, just over 85% found once; its top ten account for about 2.2%.

This sequence was found in a human donor in a cohort sampled during active COVID-19. The chain uses TRBV2 and TRBJ2-4; 8 bases align to TRBD1. Sequenced: peripheral blood. CDR3 protein: CASNSQGVAKNIQYF. The CDR3 DNA reads as TGTGCCAGCAATTCACAGGGGGTAGCCAAAAACATTCAGTACTTC.